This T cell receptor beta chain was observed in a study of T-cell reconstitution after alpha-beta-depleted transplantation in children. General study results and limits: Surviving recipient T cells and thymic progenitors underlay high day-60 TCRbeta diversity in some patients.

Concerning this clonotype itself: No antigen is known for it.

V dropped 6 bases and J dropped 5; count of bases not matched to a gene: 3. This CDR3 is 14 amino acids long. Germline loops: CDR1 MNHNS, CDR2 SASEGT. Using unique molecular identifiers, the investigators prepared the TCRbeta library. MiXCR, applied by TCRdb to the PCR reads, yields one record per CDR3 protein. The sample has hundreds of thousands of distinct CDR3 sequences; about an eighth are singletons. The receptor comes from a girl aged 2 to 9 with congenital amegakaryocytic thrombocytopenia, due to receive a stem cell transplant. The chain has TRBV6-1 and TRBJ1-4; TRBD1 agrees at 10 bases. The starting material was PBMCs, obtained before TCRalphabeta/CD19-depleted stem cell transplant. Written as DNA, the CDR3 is TGTGCCAGCAGCACGACAGGGGGCAATGAAAAACTGTTTTTT. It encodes CASSTTGGNEKLFF.